This entry lists 9 T cell receptor beta chains sequenced from one sample in a study of HIV-infected patients and healthy controls. Alpha and beta constant-region primers primed reverse transcription of around 540 ng RNA. Separate chain-specific third strand synthesis with multiplexing indices produced the alpha and beta libraries. MiXCR was run by TCRdb on the 5' RACE reads, yielding one entry per CDR3 protein. The sample lists about 5,500 distinct CDR3 sequences; around 8.8% were seen once. Antiretroviral therapy had run roughly three months, about 14 weeks, before follow-up blood collection. The repertoire came from unfractionated whole blood and reflected all unsorted peripheral T cells. The source material was blood, sampled during antiretroviral therapy. All receptors come from an adult with HIV infection.

This clonotype was recorded many times. This sequence joins TRBV6-1 and TRBJ2-7; 8 nucleotides line up with TRBD2. The junction had 11 bases not matched to a gene; V was cut back by 3 bases and J by 4 bases. CDR1 is MNHNS, CDR2 SASEGT, per germline. The CDR3 length is 16 residues. In DNA, the CDR3 is TGTGCCAGCAGTGAGCCTAGCGGGCCGCAAGTGTACGAGCAGTACTTC. This encodes CASSEPSGPQVYEQYF.

This clonotype is medium-sized (0.01 to 0.1%) in the sample. For the CDR3, the DNA is TGCGCCAGCAGCCAAGATCTGAGCGGGGGGACACGCACAGATACGCAGTATTTT. Protein: CASSQDLSGGTRTDTQYF. This chain uses TRBV4-3 with TRBJ2-3; 9 positions agree with TRBD2. Germline loops: CDR1 LGHNA, CDR2 YSLEER. There are 18 residues in the CDR3. Trimming removed 0 bases from V and 1 base from J; junction bases left unmatched: 8.

By frequency in the sample, this clonotype is medium-sized. This chain connects TRBV20-1 to TRBJ2-7; D unresolved. V was pared by 4 bases and J by 0 bases, with 7 bases between. The CDR3 is made up of 12 amino acids. Germline CDR1 is DFQATT and CDR2 is SNEGSKA (reference sequence). CDR3 in DNA: TGCAGTGCTATACAGAGCTCCTACGAGCAGTACTTC. This gives the protein CSAIQSSYEQYF.

This clonotype is medium-sized (0.01 to 0.1%) by share. The chain has TRBV4-1 and TRBJ1-5; no clear D gene. Deletions cut 3 bases from V and 3 bases from J, with 12 bases between. CDR1 is MGHRA, CDR2 YSYEKL, per germline. The CDR3 covers 15 residues. The chain's CDR3 is CASSHGPSDNQPQHF. Here the CDR3 DNA reads TGCGCCAGCAGCCACGGGCCCTCGGACAATCAGCCCCAGCATTTT.

Ten or more counts support this clonotype. The genes are TRBV29-1 and TRBJ1-1; D may be TRBD1 (6 bases). The V and J ends lost 3 bases and 1 base respectively, with 6 bases between them. Germline V gene lookup returns CDR1 SQVTM and CDR2 ANQGSEA. The CDR3 runs to 12 residues. CDR3 DNA: TGCAGCGTTGACAGGGGGAACACTGAAGCTTTCTTT. This gives the protein CSVDRGNTEAFF. The full variable domain, its missing parts supplied by reference TRBV29-1 and TRBJ1-1, is SAVISQKPSRDICQRGTSLTIQCQVDSQVTMMFWYRQQPGQSLTLIATANQGSEATYESGFVIDKFPISRPNLTFSTLTVSNMSPEDSSIYLCSVDRGNTEAFFGQGTRLTVV.

This clonotype was detected a few times. The chain employs TRBV7-9 and TRBJ2-3, with TRBD1 as a possible D gene (5 bases). The CDR3 consists of 14 residues. Germline V gene data show CDR1 as SEHNR and CDR2 as FQNEAQ (reference sequence). The V gene lost 5 bases and the J gene lost 4 bases, with 13 bases spanning the gap. The CDR3 loop reads CASSGSRVPDTQYF. The CDR3 nucleotides read TGTGCCAGCAGCGGGTCCAGGGTACCAGATACGCAGTATTTT. The full variable domain, rest sourced from reference TRBV7-9 and TRBJ2-3, is DTGVSQNPRHKITKRGQNVTFRCDPISEHNRLYWYRQTLGQGPEFLTYFQNEAQLEKSRLLSDRFSAERPKGSFSTLEIQRTEQGDSAMYLCASSGSRVPDTQYFGPGTRLTVL.

This clonotype is medium-sized. The J gene is TRBJ2-3, the V gene TRBV6-2 or TRBV6-3; a possible D gene is TRBD2 (7 bases). This CDR3 has 16 amino acids. Trimming left V 5 bases short and J 6 bases short, with 21 bases between. Germline values: CDR1 MNHEY, CDR2 SVGEGT. In nucleotides, the CDR3 is TGTGCCAGCAGTCCCCAGGGGACTACCCTCGCTGATACGCAGTATTTT. Protein sequence: CASSPQGTTLADTQYF.

The table lists this clonotype with many counts. The genes are TRBV20-1 and TRBJ1-6, with D possibly being TRBD1 (5 bases). V dropped 4 bases and J dropped 12 bases, with 13 bases sitting between them. CDR3 length: 12 amino acids. Germline V gene lookup returns CDR1 DFQATT and CDR2 SNEGSKA (reference sequence). Written as DNA, the CDR3 is TGCAGTGCTACCGGGACTCAGTTACCCCTCCACTTT. It yields the protein CSATGTQLPLHF.

The V call is TRBV2, the J call TRBJ1-5; tentatively, D is TRBD1 (5 bases). The CDR3 is made up of 15 amino acids. The V gene's germline CDR1 is SNHLY and CDR2 FYNNEI. Between the trimmed V and J ends, which lost 0 bases and 0 bases, there was a span of 6 bases. CDR3: CASSEAGVSNQPQHF. CDR3 coding DNA: TGTGCCAGCAGTGAAGCAGGGGTTAGCAATCAGCCCCAGCATTTT.